Below, one T cell receptor (beta chain) is given with its context. The antigen is unknown. An end of the junction does not agree with germline; a read error may underlie this. This entry is derived from a study of T cell repertoires in cytomegalovirus infection. Overall study context: It was the public TCR beta signatures that indicated both CMV infection and matching HLA type.

CDR1 and CDR2 from the germline V gene are MGHRA and YSYEKL. The CDR3 extends over 13 amino acids. TCRdb passed the reads through MiXCR, listing each CDR3 protein once. Among about 770,000 distinct CDR3 sequences listed, roughly 28% were seen once. Here the sequenced sample was cultured CD8+ T cells from PBMCs, taken from culture after CMV antigen stimulation. The chain combines TRBV4-1 with TRBJ1-6, with a weak D call TRBD1 (5 bases). This clonotype was obtained from a human donor in good health (CMV status not recorded). Some clones in this sample may be carry-over from other donors' samples. In DNA, the CDR3 is TGTGCCAGCAGCTCAGGGAATAATTCACCCCTCCACTTT. Translated, it gives CASSSGNNSPLHF.